Below, 26 T cell receptor beta chains from the same sample are listed, as sequenced in a study of blood T cell repertoires in COVID-19. TCRdb keeps only in-frame clones here, not all; method: immunoSEQ multiplex PCR. Here the sample spans more than 150,000 clones, 70% to 90% being singletons. The sample was peripheral blood. These receptor sequences come from a man between 65 and 79 years old with active or convalescent COVID-19.

This chain uses TRBV9 with TRBJ2-7; the D is unclear. This CDR3 has 14 residues. Germline CDR1 and CDR2: SGDLS and YYNGEE. The V end lost 2 bases, the J end lost 0 bases, and 9 bases lay between the germline ends. CDR3 sequence reads: CASSVFYGSYEQYF. The CDR3 DNA follows: TGTGCCAGCAGCGTCTTCTACGGCTCCTACGAGCAGTACTTC.

The chain carries TRBV9 and TRBJ1-2; TRBD1 aligns across 9 bases. The J segment lost 1 base and the V segment lost 4 bases, leaving 14 bases of the junction unmatched. Germline CDR1 is SGDLS and CDR2 is YYNGEE. The CDR3 spans 18 residues. The CDR3, as DNA: TGTGCCAGCAGCCCCCCGGGACAGGGACAAAACATTAACTATGGCTACACCTTC. This codes for CASSPPGQGQNINYGYTF.

This clone has just a few counts. The genes are TRBV3-1 (or the pseudogene TRBV3-2) and TRBJ1-1, with D possibly matching TRBD1 (6 bases). The V end was cut by 0 bases, the J end by 10 bases, with 12 bases between. CDR1 is LGHDT and CDR2 is YNNKEL in the germline V gene (reference sequence). The CDR3 is 13 amino acids. CDR3 protein: CASSQDRGGRAFF. Here the CDR3 DNA reads TGTGCCAGCAGCCAAGACAGAGGGGGAAGAGCTTTCTTT.

The V call is TRBV7-8, the J call TRBJ1-5; D gene ambiguous. CDR3 length equals 14 residues. Germline-derived CDR1 and CDR2 are SGHVS and FQNEAQ. Trimming removed 7 bases from V and 1 base from J, with 11 bases in between. CDR3 bases: TGTGCCAGCACCCTCGTATTAAGCAATCAGCCCCAGCATTTT. Amino acid sequence: CASTLVLSNQPQHF.

The J gene is TRBJ1-4, the V gene TRBV5-1; a weak D match, TRBD1 (6 bases). Deletions cut 2 bases from V and 3 bases from J, with 11 bases between. The CDR3 is 15 residues long. Germline-derived CDR1 and CDR2 are SGHRS and YFSETQ. DNA for the CDR3: TGCGCCAGCAGCTTACAGGGACCACCTAATGAAAAACTGTTTTTT. Its protein is CASSLQGPPNEKLFF.

This clone was observed a handful of times. The rearrangement links TRBV5-1 to TRBJ1-2, with 8 bases lining up with TRBD1. Germline-derived CDR1 and CDR2 are SGHRS and YFSETQ. CDR3 length: 15 residues. V dropped 0 bases and J dropped 6; count of bases not matched to a gene: 7. CDR3 in DNA: TGCGCCAGCAGCTTGGGGACAGGGCTATCAGATGGCTACACCTTC. Translating it yields CASSLGTGLSDGYTF.

This chain's CDR3 is CASSSYNEQFF. In DNA, the CDR3 is TGTGCCAGCAGTTCATACAATGAGCAGTTCTTC. The chain employs TRBV12-3 or TRBV12-4 and TRBJ2-1; D remains unclear. Between the trimmed V and J ends, which lost 4 bases and 4 bases, there was a span of 2 bases. CDR3 size: 11 residues.

The V gene is TRBV19, the J gene TRBJ2-5; D is undetermined. V was cut by 6 bases and J by 5 bases, with 13 bases left in between. This CDR3 region has 13 residues. The germline V gene encodes CDR1 LNHDA and CDR2 SQIVND (reference sequence). The CDR3: CASRKTLGETQYF. DNA for the CDR3: TGTGCCAGTAGGAAGACTCTCGGCGAGACCCAGTACTTC.

The rearrangement joins TRBV29-1 to TRBJ1-1; 8 nucleotides line up with TRBD1. Trimming removed 4 bases from V and 11 bases from J; junction bases left unmatched: 9. The CDR3 sequence is 12 residues long. Germline CDR1 SQVTM, CDR2 ANQGSEA. The CDR3 spells CSVVDRGDPAFF. The CDR3 DNA is TGCAGCGTTGTTGACAGGGGCGACCCGGCTTTCTTT.

The chain employs TRBV6-5 and TRBJ1-5; 7 nucleotides line up with TRBD1. The CDR3 spans 14 residues. The ends lost 5 bases at V and 7 bases at J; junction bases unmatched: 8. Germline CDR1 MNHEY, CDR2 SVGAGI. CDR3 amino acids: CASSPRQGRQPQHF. In DNA, the CDR3 is TGTGCCAGCAGTCCTAGACAGGGTCGACAGCCCCAGCATTTT.

This rearrangement joins TRBV6-2 or TRBV6-3 to TRBJ1-1, with 7 bases identical to TRBD1. There are 16 residues in the CDR3. Per germline, CDR1 MNHEY and CDR2 SVGEGT. The J segment lost 4 bases and the V segment lost 4 bases, leaving 12 bases of the junction unmatched. CDR3 sequence reads: CASSSNPGAGGTEAFF. Here the CDR3 DNA reads TGTGCCAGCAGTTCCAACCCCGGGGCAGGGGGCACTGAAGCTTTCTTT.

The chain links TRBV30 to TRBJ2-7; D is perhaps TRBD2 (6 bases). V lost 2 bases to trimming and J lost 5 bases, with 16 bases between them. Germline CDR1 is GTSNPN and CDR2 is SVGIG (reference sequence). CDR3 length equals 14 residues. The CDR3 nucleotides are TGTGCCTGGAGTCCACGGTGGGAGGAACACGAGCAGTACTTC. As protein: CAWSPRWEEHEQYF.

The DNA of the CDR3 is TGTGCCTGGAGTGAGGGGGCTTGGGATCAGCCCCAGCATTTT. This gives the protein CAWSEGAWDQPQHF. This chain connects TRBV30 to TRBJ1-5, with 7 bases lining up with TRBD1. CDR1 and CDR2 from the germline V gene are GTSNPN and SVGIG (reference sequence). J gave up 5 bases and V 1 base, and 5 bases lay outside the gene matches. There are 14 residues in the CDR3.

The V and J genes are TRBV9 and TRBJ2-2, with D perhaps TRBD1 (6 bases). The V end was cut by 5 bases, the J end by 4 bases, with 12 bases between. In germline, CDR1 is SGDLS, CDR2 YYNGEE. The CDR3 is 14 amino acids. For the CDR3, the DNA is TGTGCCAGCAGTCCCGGACAGTTCACCGGGGAGCTGTTTTTT. This encodes CASSPGQFTGELFF.

The chain uses TRBV29-1 and TRBJ2-3; 11 nucleotides align to TRBD1. V was clipped by 2 bases and J by 0 bases; unmatched bases: 4. The germline V gene has CDR1 SQVTM and CDR2 ANQGSEA. This CDR3 comprises 16 residues. CDR3 residues: CSVEFRDRGSTDTQYF. CDR3 nucleotides: TGCAGCGTTGAATTCCGGGACAGGGGGAGCACAGATACGCAGTATTTT.

This clone showed up just once. This rearrangement joins TRBV27 to TRBJ2-3; 8 bases are a match to TRBD1. V shed 7 bases and J 2 bases; nucleotides not matched to a gene: 17. This CDR3 region has 18 residues. The germline gives CDR1 MNHEY, CDR2 SMNVEV (reference sequence). The CDR3 coding sequence is TGTGCCAGCAAGCCCTCTACCTACCGGGACAGGCCCACAGATACGCAGTATTTT. It encodes CASKPSTYRDRPTDTQYF.

This chain links TRBV19 with TRBJ1-2; perhaps TRBD1 as D (6 bases). Germline V gene sequence: CDR1 LNHDA, CDR2 SQIVND (reference sequence). The V end was cut by 7 bases, the J end by 7 bases, with 28 bases between. This CDR3 has 17 amino acids. CDR3 sequence: CASTPILGANFRGGYTF. The DNA for the CDR3 is TGTGCCAGTACCCCCATCCTGGGGGCAAACTTCCGCGGTGGCTACACCTTC.

V and J are TRBV5-4 and TRBJ1-5; tentative D call: TRBD1 (5 bases). The CDR3 is made up of 17 amino acids. Germline CDR1 reads SGHNT; CDR2 reads YYREEE (reference sequence). V was cut by 1 base and J by 0 bases, with 14 bases left in between. The CDR3 sequence is CASSLCRGSYSNQPQHF. CDR3 nucleotides: TGTGCCAGCAGCTTGTGTAGGGGTAGTTATAGCAATCAGCCCCAGCATTTT. Drawing the rest from reference TRBV5-4 and TRBJ1-5, the complete variable domain is ETGVTQSPTHLIKTRGQQVTLRCSSQSGHNTVSWYQQALGQGPQFIFQYYREEENGRGNFPPRFSGLQFPNYSSELNVNALELDDSALYLCASSLCRGSYSNQPQHFGDGTRLSIL.

The rearrangement links TRBV5-1 to TRBJ1-1; a possible D gene is TRBD1 (5 bases). This CDR3 is 13 amino acids long. CDR1 and CDR2 (germline): SGHRS, YFSETQ. The germline V and J ends were trimmed by 0 bases and 7 bases, with 10 bases remaining between them. The CDR3 sequence: CASSLEGTSEAFF. Here the CDR3 DNA reads TGCGCCAGCAGCTTGGAGGGGACTAGTGAAGCTTTCTTT.

V and J are TRBV28 and TRBJ1-3; D is perhaps TRBD1 (5 bases). The germline V and J ends were trimmed by 5 bases and 0 bases, with 14 bases remaining between them. CDR3 length equals 16 residues. Germline V lookup: CDR1 MDHEN, CDR2 SYDVKM. CDR3 loop: CASSRRGLSSGNTIYF. The DNA of the CDR3 is TGTGCCAGCAGTAGGAGGGGACTAAGCTCTGGAAACACCATATATTTT. Together with reference TRBV28 and TRBJ1-3, the CDR3 gives the full variable domain: DVKVTQSSRYLVKRTGEKVFLECVQDMDHENMFWYRQDPGLGLRLIYFSYDVKMKEKGDIPEGYSVSREKKERFSLILESASTNQTSMYLCASSRRGLSSGNTIYFGEGSWLTVV.

This clone came up once. The chain carries TRBV14 and TRBJ2-2; TRBD2 aligns across 9 bases. The trim removed 3 bases at V and 3 bases at J, leaving 8 bases unmatched. The CDR3 is 17 residues long. Germline lookup yields CDR1 SGHDN and CDR2 FVKESK. For the CDR3, the DNA is TGTGCCAGCAGCCAGAATAGCGGGAGAGGGTACACCGGGGAGCTGTTTTTT. This encodes CASSQNSGRGYTGELFF.

V is TRBV5-4 and J is TRBJ2-2, with a tentative D call TRBD1 (6 bases). V dropped 4 bases and J dropped 1 base, with 11 bases sitting between them. Germline CDR1 reads SGHNT; CDR2 reads YYREEE (reference sequence). This CDR3 region has 15 residues. CDR3 nucleotide sequence: TGTGCCAGCAGCCCCTGGACAGTGAACACCGGGGAGCTGTTTTTT. This translates into CASSPWTVNTGELFF.

The chain recombines TRBV6-2 or TRBV6-3 with TRBJ1-1, with no clear D. The CDR3 length is 15 residues. V was clipped by 4 bases and J by 0 bases, with 12 bases between them. Germline V gene lookup returns CDR1 MNHEY and CDR2 SVGEGT. The CDR3 sequence: CASSSSWAVNTEAFF. In DNA, the CDR3 is TGTGCCAGCAGTTCCTCTTGGGCAGTGAACACTGAAGCTTTCTTT.

The table lists this clone with a few counts. V usage is TRBV2 and J usage is TRBJ1-1, with 7 bases identical to TRBD1. This CDR3 has 13 residues. Trimming took 6 bases from V and 1 from J; bases not matched to a gene: 2. Germline-derived CDR1 and CDR2 are SNHLY and FYNNEI. This CDR3 is CASRWDRNTEAFF. The CDR3 region has the DNA TGTGCCAGCAGGTGGGACAGGAACACTGAAGCTTTCTTT.

The chain uses TRBV5-1 and TRBJ1-4; D not resolved. This CDR3 is built from 14 residues. Trimming removed 1 base at V and 6 bases at J, with 10 bases between. CDR1 and CDR2 (germline): SGHRS, YFSETQ. The CDR3 loop is CASSLNSWDEKLFF. In DNA, the CDR3 is TGCGCCAGCAGCTTGAACAGCTGGGATGAAAAACTGTTTTTT.

The genes are TRBV7-3 and TRBJ2-2, with D perhaps TRBD2 (6 bases). The germline CDR1 and CDR2 sequences are SGHTA and FQGTGA. Deletions cut 5 bases from V and 6 bases from J, with 13 bases between. The CDR3 extends over 14 amino acids. CDR3 nucleotide sequence: TGTGCCAGCAGCCGCGGGGTAGTTCCCGGGGAGCTGTTTTTT. As protein: CASSRGVVPGELFF.